This T cell receptor beta chain was sequenced during a study of low-dose radiotherapy and immunotherapy resistance in tumors. At the level of the study: A daily 300 mg dose of oral aspirin was taken by patients for four cycles from cycle 1 day 1.

This clonotype showed up many times. Time point noted: before trial treatment. Covering alpha and beta chains, TRAV- and TRBV-specific primers were used for the first-strand cDNA. TCRs were amplified for roughly 20 PCR cycles with a constant-region primer and V-primer adapter. After the mRNA was isolated, it was amplified using in vitro transcription. Each CDR3 protein is one row after TCRdb ran MiXCR on the reads. The data show nearly 95,000 distinct CDR3 sequences, with 9.4% seen just once and under 1.1% held by the top ten. Unmatched junction bases numbered 6, after V lost 5 bases and J lost 6 bases. Germline V gene sequence: CDR1 SNHLY, CDR2 FYNNEI. The CDR3 has 16 amino acids.

V usage is TRBV2 and J usage is TRBJ2-2; 13 bases line up with TRBD2. Sequences were derived from PBMCs, sampled before treatment. The TCR comes from a male donor with prostate cancer. The CDR3 nucleotides are TGTGCCAGCAGTCCGCGGACTAGCGGGAGTTCCGGGGAGCTGTTTTTT. It is translated as CASSPRTSGSSGELFF.